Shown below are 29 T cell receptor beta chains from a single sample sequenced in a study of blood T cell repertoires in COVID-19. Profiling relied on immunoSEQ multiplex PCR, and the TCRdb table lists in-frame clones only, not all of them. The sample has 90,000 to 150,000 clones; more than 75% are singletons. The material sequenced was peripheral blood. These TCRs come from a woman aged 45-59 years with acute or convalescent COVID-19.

The CDR3 DNA reads as TGTGCCAGTAGTATCCAGATGAACACTGAAGCTTTCTTT. Translation: CASSIQMNTEAFF. The chain uses TRBV19 and TRBJ1-1; D gene uncertain. Germline V gene data show CDR1 as LNHDA and CDR2 as SQIVND (reference sequence). Deletions cut 3 bases from V and 0 bases from J, with 5 bases between. The CDR3 runs to 13 residues. The full variable domain, completed using reference TRBV19 and TRBJ1-1, is DGGITQSPKYLFRKEGQNVTLSCEQNLNHDAMYWYRQDPGQGLRLIYYSQIVNDFQKGDIAEGYSVSREKKESFPLTVTSAQKNPTAFYLCASSIQMNTEAFFGQGTRLTVV.

The CDR3 reads CASSLDAAEAFF. CDR3 bases: TGTGCCAGCAGTTTAGATGCGGCTGAAGCTTTCTTT. V usage is TRBV12-3 or TRBV12-4 and J usage is TRBJ1-1, with no clear D. CDR3 length equals 12 residues. V was trimmed by 1 base and J by 6 bases, leaving 6 bases between them.

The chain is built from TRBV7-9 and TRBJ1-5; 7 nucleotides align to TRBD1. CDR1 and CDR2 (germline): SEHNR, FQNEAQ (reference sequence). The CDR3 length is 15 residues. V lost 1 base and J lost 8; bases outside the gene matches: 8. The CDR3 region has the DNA TGTGCCAGCAGCTTAGAGGGCCGGGACAGAGAGCCCCAGCATTTT. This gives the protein CASSLEGRDREPQHF.

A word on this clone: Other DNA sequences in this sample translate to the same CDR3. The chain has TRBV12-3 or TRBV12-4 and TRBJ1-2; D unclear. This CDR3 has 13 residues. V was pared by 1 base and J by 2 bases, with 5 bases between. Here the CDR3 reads CASSLGANYGYTF. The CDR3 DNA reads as TGTGCCAGCAGTTTAGGGGCAAACTATGGCTACACCTTC.

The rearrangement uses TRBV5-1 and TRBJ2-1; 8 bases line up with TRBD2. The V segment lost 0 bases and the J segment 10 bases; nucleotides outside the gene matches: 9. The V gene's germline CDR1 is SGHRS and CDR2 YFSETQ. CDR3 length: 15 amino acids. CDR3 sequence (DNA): TGCGCCAGCAGCTTGGCAGCGGGGGCTCCGTCGGAGCAGTTCTTC. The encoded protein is CASSLAAGAPSEQFF.

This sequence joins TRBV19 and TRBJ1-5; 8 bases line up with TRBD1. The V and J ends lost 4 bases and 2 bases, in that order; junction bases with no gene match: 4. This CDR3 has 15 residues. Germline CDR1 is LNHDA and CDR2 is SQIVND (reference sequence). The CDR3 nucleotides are TGTGCCAGTAGTACCGGACAGGGAGGCAATCAGCCCCAGCATTTT. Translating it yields CASSTGQGGNQPQHF. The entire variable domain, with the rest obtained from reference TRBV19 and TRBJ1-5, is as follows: DGGITQSPKYLFRKEGQNVTLSCEQNLNHDAMYWYRQDPGQGLRLIYYSQIVNDFQKGDIAEGYSVSREKKESFPLTVTSAQKNPTAFYLCASSTGQGGNQPQHFGDGTRLSIL.

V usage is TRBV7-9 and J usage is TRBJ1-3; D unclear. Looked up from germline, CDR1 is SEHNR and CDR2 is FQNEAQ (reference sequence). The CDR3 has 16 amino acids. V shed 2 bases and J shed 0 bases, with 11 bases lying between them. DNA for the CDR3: TGTGCCAGCAGCTTATCCCAACAGAGCTCTGGAAACACCATATATTTT. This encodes CASSLSQQSSGNTIYF.

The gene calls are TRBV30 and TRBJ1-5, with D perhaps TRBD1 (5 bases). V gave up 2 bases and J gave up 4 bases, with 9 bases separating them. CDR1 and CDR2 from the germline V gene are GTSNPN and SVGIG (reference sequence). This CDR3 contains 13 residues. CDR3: CAWSQRGNQPQHF. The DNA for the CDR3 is TGTGCCTGGAGTCAACGGGGGAATCAGCCCCAGCATTTT.

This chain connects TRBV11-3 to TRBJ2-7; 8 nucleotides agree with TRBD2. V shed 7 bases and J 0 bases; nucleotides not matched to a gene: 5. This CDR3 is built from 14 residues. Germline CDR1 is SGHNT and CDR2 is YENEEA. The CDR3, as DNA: TGTGCCAGCAATTCGGCGGGGGGCTCCTACGAGCAGTACTTC. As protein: CASNSAGGSYEQYF.

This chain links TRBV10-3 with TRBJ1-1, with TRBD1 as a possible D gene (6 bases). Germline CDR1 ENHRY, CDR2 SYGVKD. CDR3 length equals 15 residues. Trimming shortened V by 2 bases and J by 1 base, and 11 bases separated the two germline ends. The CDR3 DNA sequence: TGTGCCATCAGTGAGCATGAGGGGGAGAACACTGAAGCTTTCTTT. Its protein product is CAISEHEGENTEAFF.

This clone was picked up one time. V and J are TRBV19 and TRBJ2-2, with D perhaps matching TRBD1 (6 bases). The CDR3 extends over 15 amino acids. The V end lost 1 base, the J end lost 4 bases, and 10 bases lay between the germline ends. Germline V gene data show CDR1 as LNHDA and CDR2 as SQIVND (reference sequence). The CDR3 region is CASSIVGGSTGELFF. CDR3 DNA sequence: TGTGCCAGTAGTATAGTTGGGGGCAGCACCGGGGAGCTGTTTTTT.

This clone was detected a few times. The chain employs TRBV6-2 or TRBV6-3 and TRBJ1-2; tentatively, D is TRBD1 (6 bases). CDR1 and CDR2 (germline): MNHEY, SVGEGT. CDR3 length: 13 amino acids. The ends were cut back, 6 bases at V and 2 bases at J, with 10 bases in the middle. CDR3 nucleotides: TGTGCCAGCAGCACGGACAGAAACTATGGCTACACCTTC. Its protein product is CASSTDRNYGYTF.

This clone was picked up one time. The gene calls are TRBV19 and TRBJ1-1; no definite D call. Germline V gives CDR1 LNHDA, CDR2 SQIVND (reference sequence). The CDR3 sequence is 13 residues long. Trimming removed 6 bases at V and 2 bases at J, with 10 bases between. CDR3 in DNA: TGTGCCAGTAGCCAGACACCTAACACTGAAGCTTTCTTT. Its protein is CASSQTPNTEAFF.

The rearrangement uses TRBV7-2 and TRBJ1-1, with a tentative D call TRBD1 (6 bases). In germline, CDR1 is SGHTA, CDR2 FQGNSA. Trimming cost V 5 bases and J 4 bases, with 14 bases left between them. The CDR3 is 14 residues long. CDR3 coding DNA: TGTGCCAGCAGCGCGGCAGGGGTTCGCACTGAAGCTTTCTTT. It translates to CASSAAGVRTEAFF.

The CDR3 protein is CASSTQTGGHAEAFF. In DNA form, the CDR3 reads TGTGCCAGCAGCACCCAGACAGGGGGTCACGCTGAAGCTTTCTTT. V usage is TRBV7-2 and J usage is TRBJ1-1, with 9 nucleotides matching TRBD1. There are 15 residues in the CDR3. V was clipped by 5 bases and J by 6 bases; unmatched bases: 10. Germline assignment: CDR1 SGHTA and CDR2 FQGNSA.

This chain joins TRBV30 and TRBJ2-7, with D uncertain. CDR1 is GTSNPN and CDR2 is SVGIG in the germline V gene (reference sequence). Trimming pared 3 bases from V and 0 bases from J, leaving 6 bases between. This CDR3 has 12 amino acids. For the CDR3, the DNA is TGTGCCTGGAGATCTATCTCCTACGAGCAGTACTTC. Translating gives CAWRSISYEQYF.

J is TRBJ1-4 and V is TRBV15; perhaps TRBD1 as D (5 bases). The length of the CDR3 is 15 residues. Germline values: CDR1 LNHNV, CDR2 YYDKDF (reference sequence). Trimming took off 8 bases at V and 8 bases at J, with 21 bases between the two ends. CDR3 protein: CATVLRAERGEKLFF. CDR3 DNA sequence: TGTGCCACCGTGTTACGGGCCGAGCGGGGGGAAAAACTGTTTTTT.

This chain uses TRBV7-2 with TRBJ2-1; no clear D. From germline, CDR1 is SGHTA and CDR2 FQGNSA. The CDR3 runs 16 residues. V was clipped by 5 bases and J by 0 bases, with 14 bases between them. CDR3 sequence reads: CASSPDPASSYNEQFF. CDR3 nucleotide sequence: TGTGCCAGCAGCCCAGACCCAGCGAGCTCCTACAATGAGCAGTTCTTC. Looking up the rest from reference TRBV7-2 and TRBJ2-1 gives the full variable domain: GAGVSQSPSNKVTEKGKDVELRCDPISGHTALYWYRQSLGQGLEFLIYFQGNSAPDKSGLPSDRFSAERTGGSVSTLTIQRTQQEDSAVYLCASSPDPASSYNEQFFGPGTRLTVL.

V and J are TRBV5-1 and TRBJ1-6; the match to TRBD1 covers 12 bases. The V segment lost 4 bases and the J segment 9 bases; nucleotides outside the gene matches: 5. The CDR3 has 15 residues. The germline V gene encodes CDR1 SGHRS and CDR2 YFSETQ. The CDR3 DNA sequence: TGCGCCAGCAGCCGGGACAGGGGGCTCGGTTCACCCCTCCACTTT. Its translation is CASSRDRGLGSPLHF.

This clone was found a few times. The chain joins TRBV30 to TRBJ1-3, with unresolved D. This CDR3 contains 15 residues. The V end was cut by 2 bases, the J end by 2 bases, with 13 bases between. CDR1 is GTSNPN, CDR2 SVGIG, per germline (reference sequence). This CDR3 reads CAWSPPGSAGNTIYF. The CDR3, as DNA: TGTGCCTGGAGTCCGCCGGGGTCCGCTGGAAACACCATATATTTT.

The CDR3 DNA sequence: TGTGCCACCAGTGACCTAGGACAGTACGAGCAGTACTTC. This gives the protein CATSDLGQYEQYF. V is TRBV24-1 and J is TRBJ2-7, with a weak D call TRBD1 (6 bases). CDR1 and CDR2 from the germline V gene are KGHDR and SFDVKD. The CDR3 is 13 amino acids. V was clipped by 4 bases and J by 4 bases, with 10 bases between them.

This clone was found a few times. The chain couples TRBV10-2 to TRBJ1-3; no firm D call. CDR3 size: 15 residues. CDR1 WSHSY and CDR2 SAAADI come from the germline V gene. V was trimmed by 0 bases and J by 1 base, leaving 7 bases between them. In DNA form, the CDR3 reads TGCGCCAGCAGTGAGTCCAGAGGGTCTGGAAACACCATATATTTT. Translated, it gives CASSESRGSGNTIYF.

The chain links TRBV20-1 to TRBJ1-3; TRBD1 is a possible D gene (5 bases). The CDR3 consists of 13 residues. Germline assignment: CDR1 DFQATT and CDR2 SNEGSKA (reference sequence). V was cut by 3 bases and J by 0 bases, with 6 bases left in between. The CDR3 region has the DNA TGCAGTGCTAGTGACAGCTCTGGAAACACCATATATTTT. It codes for CSASDSSGNTIYF.

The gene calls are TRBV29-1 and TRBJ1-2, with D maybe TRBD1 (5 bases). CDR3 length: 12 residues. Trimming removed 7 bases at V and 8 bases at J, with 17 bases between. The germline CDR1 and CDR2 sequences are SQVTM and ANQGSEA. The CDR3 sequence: CSAGAGLGGYTF. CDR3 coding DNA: TGCAGCGCCGGGGCGGGGTTGGGCGGCTACACCTTC. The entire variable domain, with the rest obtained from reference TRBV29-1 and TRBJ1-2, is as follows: SAVISQKPSRDICQRGTSLTIQCQVDSQVTMMFWYRQQPGQSLTLIATANQGSEATYESGFVIDKFPISRPNLTFSTLTVSNMSPEDSSIYLCSAGAGLGGYTFGSGTRLTVV.

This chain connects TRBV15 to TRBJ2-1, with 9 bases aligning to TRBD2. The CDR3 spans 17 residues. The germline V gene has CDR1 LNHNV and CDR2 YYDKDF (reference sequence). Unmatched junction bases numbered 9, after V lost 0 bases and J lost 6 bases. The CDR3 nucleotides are TGTGCCACCAGCAGAGATCGAACCGGGACTAGCCGCAATGAGCAGTTCTTC. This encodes CATSRDRTGTSRNEQFF.

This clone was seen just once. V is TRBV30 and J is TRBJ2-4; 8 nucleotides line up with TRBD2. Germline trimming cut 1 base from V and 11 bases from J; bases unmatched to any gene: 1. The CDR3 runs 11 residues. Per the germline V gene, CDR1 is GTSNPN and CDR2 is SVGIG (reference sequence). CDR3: CAWSAGGVQYF. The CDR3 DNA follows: TGTGCCTGGAGTGCGGGGGGGGTTCAGTACTTC. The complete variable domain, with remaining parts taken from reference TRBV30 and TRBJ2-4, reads SQTIHQWPATLVQPVGSPLSLECTVEGTSNPNLYWYRQAAGRGLQLLFYSVGIGQISSEVPQNLSASRPQDRQFILSSKKLLLSDSGFYLCAWSAGGVQYFGAGTRLSVL.

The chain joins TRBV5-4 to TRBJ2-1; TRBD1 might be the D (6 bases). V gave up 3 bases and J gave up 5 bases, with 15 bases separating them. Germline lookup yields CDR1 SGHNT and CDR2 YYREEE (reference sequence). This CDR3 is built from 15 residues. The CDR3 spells CASSYSTGSHNEQFF. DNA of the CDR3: TGTGCCAGCAGCTACTCAACAGGGTCCCACAATGAGCAGTTCTTC.

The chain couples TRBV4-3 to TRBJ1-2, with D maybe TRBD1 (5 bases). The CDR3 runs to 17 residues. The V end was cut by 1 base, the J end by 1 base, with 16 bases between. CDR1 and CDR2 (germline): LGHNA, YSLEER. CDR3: CASSQGLERDLNYGYTF. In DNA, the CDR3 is TGCGCCAGCAGCCAAGGACTGGAGCGGGACCTTAACTATGGCTACACCTTC.

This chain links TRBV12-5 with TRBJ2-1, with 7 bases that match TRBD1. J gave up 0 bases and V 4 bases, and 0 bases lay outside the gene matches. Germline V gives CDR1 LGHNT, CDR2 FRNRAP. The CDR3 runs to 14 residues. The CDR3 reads CASGWDSSYNEQFF. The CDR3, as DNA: TGTGCTAGTGGTTGGGACAGCTCCTACAATGAGCAGTTCTTC.